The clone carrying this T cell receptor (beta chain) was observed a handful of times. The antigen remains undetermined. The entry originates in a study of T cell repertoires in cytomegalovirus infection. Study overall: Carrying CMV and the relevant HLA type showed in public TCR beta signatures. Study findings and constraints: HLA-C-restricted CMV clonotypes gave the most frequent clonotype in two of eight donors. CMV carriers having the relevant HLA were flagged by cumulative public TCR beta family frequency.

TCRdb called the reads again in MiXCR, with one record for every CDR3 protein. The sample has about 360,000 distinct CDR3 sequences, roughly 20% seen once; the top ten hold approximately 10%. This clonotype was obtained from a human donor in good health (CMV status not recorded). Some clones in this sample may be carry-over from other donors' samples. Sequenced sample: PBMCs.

The DNA for the CDR3 is TGTGCCAGCAACTTACAAGAGACCCAGTACTTC. This encodes CASNLQETQYF. The chain is built from TRBV6-2 or TRBV6-3 and TRBJ2-5; D is unclear. This CDR3 spans 11 amino acids. CDR1 MNHEY and CDR2 SVGEGT come from the germline V gene. V gave up 7 bases and J gave up 2 bases, with 5 bases separating them.